The 5 T cell receptor beta chains listed next were all sequenced from one sample in a study of T cells in localized non-small cell lung cancer. Clones were sequenced by immunoSEQ multiplex PCR, and TCRdb holds only the in-frame ones, with some missing. The data hold 40,000 to 55,000 clones, with around 81% observed a single time. Sample: peripheral blood mononuclear cells, taken before any cancer treatment. The origin of the receptors is a man between 35 and 75 years old with stage III lung adenocarcinoma.

V usage is TRBV4-2 and J usage is TRBJ2-7; D is possibly TRBD2 (5 bases). The germline V gene has CDR1 LGHNA and CDR2 YNFKEQ. V lost 0 bases and J lost 3, with 12 bases in between. The length of the CDR3 is 15 residues. Written as DNA, the CDR3 is TGTGCCAGCAGCCAAGATTCTAGCAGTGACTACGAGCAGTACTTC. Translation: CASSQDSSSDYEQYF.

V gene TRBV20-1 combines with J gene TRBJ2-5; D is uncertain. The CDR3 extends over 11 amino acids. Germline V gene data show CDR1 as DFQATT and CDR2 as SNEGSKA (reference sequence). The CDR3 spells CSPRWAETQYF. The CDR3 bases are TGCAGCCCTCGGTGGGCCGAGACCCAGTACTTC.

The chain uses TRBV6-4 and TRBJ2-1; the match to TRBD2 covers 10 bases. CDR1 MRHNA and CDR2 SNTAGT come from the germline V gene. With 5 bases clipped from V and 9 bases from J, the junction kept 10 bases outside the gene matches. The CDR3 totals 15 residues. The CDR3 bases are TGTGCCAGCAGTTCAATAGCGGGGGGCTCCTTTGAGCAGTTCTTC. Translation gives CASSSIAGGSFEQFF.

The genes are TRBV5-1 and TRBJ2-7, with 15 nucleotides matching TRBD2. Losses at the gene ends were 4 bases for V and 4 bases for J; bases not matched to a gene: 12. The germline V gene encodes CDR1 SGHRS and CDR2 YFSETQ. This CDR3 spans 18 amino acids. As DNA, the CDR3 is TGCGCCAGCAGCACGGGACTAGCGGGGGGCCCCGTATCATACGAGCAGTACTTC. Translated: CASSTGLAGGPVSYEQYF.

The rearrangement links TRBV6-6 to TRBJ2-5, with a tentative D call TRBD2 (6 bases). The CDR3 is 14 residues long. The V gene lost 6 bases and the J gene lost 0 bases, with 11 bases spanning the gap. Germline V gene data show CDR1 as MNHNY and CDR2 as SVGAGI (reference sequence). CDR3 sequence (DNA): TGTGCCAGCAGGGAGGGGCTGAACCAAGAGACCCAGTACTTC. Its protein is CASREGLNQETQYF.